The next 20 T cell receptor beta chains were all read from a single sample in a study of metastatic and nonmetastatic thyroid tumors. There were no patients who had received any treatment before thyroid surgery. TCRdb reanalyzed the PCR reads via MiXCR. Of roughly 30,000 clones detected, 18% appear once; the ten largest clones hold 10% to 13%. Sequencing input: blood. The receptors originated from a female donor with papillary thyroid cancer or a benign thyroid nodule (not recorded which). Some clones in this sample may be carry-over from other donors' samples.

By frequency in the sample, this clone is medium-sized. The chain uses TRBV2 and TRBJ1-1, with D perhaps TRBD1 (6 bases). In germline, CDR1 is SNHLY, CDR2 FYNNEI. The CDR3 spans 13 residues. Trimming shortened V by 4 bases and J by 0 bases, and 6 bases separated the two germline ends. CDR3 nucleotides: TGTGCCAGCAGTGCAGGGGTGAACACTGAAGCTTTCTTT. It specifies CASSAGVNTEAFF.

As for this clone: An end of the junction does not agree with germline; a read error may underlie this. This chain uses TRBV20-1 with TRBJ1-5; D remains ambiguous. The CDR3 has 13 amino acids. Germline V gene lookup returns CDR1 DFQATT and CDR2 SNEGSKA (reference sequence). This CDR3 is CSARETDNQPQHF. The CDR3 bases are TGCAGTGCTAGAGAAACGGATAATCAGCCCCAGCACTTT.

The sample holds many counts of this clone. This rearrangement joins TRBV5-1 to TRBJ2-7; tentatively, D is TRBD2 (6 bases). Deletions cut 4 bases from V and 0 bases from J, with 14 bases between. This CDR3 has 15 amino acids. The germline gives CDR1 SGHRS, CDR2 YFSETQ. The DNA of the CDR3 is TGCGCCAGCAGCCTGGGCGGGGTGACCTCCTACGAGCAGTACTTC. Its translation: CASSLGGVTSYEQYF.

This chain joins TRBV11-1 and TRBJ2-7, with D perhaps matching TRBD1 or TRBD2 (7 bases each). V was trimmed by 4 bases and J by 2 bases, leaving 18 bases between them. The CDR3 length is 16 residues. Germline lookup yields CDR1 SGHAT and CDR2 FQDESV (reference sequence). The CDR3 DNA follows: TGTGCCAGCAGCTCCCCTGGGGCAGGGGGGGCCTACGAGCAGTACTTC. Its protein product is CASSSPGAGGAYEQYF.

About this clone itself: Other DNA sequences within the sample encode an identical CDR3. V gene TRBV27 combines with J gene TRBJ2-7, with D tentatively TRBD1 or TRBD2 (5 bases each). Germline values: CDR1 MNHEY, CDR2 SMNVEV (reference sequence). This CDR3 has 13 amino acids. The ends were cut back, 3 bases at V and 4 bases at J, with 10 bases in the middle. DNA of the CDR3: TGTGCCAGCAGTTTCCCTGGGGGTTACGAGCAGTACTTC. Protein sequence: CASSFPGGYEQYF.

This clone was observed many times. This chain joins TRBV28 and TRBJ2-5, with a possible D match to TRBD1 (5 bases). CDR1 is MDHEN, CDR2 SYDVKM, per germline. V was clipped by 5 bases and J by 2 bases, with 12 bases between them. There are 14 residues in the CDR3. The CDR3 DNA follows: TGTGCCAGCAGTGTTGACAGAGATCAAGAGACCCAGTACTTC. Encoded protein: CASSVDRDQETQYF.

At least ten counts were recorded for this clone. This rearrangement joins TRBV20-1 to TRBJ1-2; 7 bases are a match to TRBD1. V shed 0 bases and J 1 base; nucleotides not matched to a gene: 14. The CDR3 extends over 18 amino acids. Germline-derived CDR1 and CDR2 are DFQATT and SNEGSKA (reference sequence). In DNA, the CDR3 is TGCAGTGCTAGAGATCAGGGGGTGCTGAGTCGCCTTAACTATGGCTACACCTTC. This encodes CSARDQGVLSRLNYGYTF.

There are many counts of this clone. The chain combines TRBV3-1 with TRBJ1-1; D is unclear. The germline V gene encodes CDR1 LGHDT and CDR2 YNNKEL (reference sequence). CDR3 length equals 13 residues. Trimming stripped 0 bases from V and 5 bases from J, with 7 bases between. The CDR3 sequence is CASSQDGQTEAFF. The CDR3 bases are TGTGCCAGCAGCCAAGATGGCCAAACTGAAGCTTTCTTT.

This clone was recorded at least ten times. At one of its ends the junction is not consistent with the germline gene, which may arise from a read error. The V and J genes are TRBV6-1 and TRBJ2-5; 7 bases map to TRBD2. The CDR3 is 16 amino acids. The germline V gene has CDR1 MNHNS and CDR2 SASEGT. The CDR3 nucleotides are TGTGCCAGCAGTGAAGGGGGAGGGAACGTCCAAGAGACCCAGTGCTTC. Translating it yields CASSEGGGNVQETQCF.

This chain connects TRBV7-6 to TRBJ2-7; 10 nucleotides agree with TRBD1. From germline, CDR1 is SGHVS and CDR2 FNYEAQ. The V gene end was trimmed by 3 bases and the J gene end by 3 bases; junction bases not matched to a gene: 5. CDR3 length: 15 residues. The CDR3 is CASSLGQGLIYEQYF. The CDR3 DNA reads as TGTGCCAGCAGCTTGGGACAGGGGTTGATCTACGAGCAGTACTTC.

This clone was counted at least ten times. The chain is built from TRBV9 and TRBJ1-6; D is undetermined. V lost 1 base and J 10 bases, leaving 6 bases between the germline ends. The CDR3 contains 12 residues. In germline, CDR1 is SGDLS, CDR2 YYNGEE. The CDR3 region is CASSVLGSPLHF. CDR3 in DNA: TGTGCCAGCAGCGTATTGGGGTCACCCCTCCACTTT.

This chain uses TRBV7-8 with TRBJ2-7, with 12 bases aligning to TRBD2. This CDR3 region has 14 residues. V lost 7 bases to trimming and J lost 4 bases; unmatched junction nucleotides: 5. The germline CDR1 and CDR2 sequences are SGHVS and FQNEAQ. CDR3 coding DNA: TGTGCCAGCACCTCGCTAGCGGGGGGGTACGAGCAGTACTTC. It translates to CASTSLAGGYEQYF.

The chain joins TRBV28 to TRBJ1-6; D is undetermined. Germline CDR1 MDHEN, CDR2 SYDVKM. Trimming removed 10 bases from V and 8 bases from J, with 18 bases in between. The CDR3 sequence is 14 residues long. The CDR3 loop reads CAILSLKSDSPLHF. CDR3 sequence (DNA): TGTGCCATACTATCGCTGAAGTCCGATTCACCCCTCCACTTT.

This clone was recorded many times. The CDR3 loop is CASSYSSQVMNTEAFF. The DNA for the CDR3 is TGTGCCAGCAGTTACTCGAGTCAGGTGATGAACACTGAAGCTTTCTTT. J is TRBJ1-1 and V is TRBV6-2 or TRBV6-3; D remains unclear. The germline V gene has CDR1 MNHEY and CDR2 SVGEGT. CDR3 length equals 16 residues. V gave up 0 bases and J gave up 0 bases, with 11 bases separating them.

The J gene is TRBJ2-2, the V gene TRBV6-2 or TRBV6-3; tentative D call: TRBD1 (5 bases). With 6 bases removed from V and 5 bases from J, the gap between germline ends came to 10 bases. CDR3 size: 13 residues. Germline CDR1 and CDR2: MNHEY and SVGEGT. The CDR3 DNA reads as TGTGCCAGCAGCCTAGGGGAAACCGGGGAGCTGTTTTTT. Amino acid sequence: CASSLGETGELFF.

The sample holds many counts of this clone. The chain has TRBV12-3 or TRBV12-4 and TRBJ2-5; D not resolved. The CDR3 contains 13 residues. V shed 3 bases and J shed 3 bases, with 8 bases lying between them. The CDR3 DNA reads TGTGCCAGCAGTTTTGCGCGAAAAGAGACCCAGTACTTC. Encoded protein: CASSFARKETQYF.

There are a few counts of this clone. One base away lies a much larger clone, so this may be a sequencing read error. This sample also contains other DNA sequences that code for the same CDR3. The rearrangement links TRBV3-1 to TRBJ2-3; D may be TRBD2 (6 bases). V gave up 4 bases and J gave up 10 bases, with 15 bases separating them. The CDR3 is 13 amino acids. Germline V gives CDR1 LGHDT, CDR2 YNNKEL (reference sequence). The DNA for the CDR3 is TGTGCCAGCAGCCCCCAGACTAGTGCGGCGCAGTATTTT. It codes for CASSPQTSAAQYF.

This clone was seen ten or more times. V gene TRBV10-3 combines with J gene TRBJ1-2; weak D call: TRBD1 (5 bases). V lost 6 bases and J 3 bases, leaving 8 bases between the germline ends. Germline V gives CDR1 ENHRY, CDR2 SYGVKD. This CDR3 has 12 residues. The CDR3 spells CAIRGTDYGYTF. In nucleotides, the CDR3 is TGTGCCATCAGGGGGACGGACTATGGCTACACCTTC.

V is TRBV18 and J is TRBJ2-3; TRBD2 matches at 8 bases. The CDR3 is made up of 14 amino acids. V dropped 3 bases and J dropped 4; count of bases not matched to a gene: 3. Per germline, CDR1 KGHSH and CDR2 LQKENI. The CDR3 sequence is CASSPGTSSDTQYF. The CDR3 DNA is TGTGCCAGCTCACCGGGGACTAGTTCAGATACGCAGTATTTT.

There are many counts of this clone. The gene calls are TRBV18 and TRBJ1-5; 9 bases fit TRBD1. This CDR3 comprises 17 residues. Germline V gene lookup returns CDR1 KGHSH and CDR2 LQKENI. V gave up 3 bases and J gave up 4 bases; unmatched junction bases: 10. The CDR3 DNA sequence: TGTGCCAGCTCACCGGCCGGGACAGGGTTCGTGAATCAGCCCCAGCATTTT. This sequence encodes CASSPAGTGFVNQPQHF.